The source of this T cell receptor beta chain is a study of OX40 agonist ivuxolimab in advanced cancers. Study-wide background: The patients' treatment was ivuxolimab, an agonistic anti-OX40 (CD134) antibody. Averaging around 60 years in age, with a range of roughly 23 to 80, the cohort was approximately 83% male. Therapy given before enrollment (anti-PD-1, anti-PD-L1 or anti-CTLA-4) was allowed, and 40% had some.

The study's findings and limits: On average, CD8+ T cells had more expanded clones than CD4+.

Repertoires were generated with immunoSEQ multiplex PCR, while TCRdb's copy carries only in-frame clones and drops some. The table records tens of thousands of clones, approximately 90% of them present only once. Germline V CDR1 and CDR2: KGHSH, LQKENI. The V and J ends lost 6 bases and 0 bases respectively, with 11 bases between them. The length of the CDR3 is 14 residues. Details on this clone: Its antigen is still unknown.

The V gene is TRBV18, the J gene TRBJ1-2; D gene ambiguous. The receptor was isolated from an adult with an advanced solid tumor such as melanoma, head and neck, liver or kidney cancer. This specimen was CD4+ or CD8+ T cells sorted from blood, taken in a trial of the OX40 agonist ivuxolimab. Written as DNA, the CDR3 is TGTGCCAGCTCCCCGGCCAGCCCTAACTATGGCTACACCTTC. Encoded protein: CASSPASPNYGYTF. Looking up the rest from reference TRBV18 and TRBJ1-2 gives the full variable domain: NAGVMQNPRHLVRRRGQEARLRCSPMKGHSHVYWYRQLPEEGLKFMVYLQKENIIDESGMPKERFSAEFPKEGPSILRIQQVVRGDSAAYFCASSPASPNYGYTFGSGTRLTVV.